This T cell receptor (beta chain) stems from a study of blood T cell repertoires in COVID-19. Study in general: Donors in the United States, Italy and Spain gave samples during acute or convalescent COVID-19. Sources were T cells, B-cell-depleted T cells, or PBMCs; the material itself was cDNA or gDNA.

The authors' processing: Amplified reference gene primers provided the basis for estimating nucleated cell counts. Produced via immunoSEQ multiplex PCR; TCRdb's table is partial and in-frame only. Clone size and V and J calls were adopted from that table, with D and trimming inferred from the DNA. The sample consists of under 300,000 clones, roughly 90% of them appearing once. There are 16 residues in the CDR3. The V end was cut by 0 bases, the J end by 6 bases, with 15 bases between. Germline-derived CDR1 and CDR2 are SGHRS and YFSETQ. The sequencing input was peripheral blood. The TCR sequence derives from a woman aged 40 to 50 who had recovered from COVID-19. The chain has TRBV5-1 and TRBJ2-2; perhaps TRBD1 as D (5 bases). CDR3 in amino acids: CASSLAPGWGSGELFF. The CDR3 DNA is TGCGCCAGCAGCTTGGCGCCAGGGTGGGGTTCCGGGGAGCTGTTTTTT.